This T cell receptor beta chain stems from a study of CD8+CD57+ T cells in acquired aplastic anemia (dated by TCRdb to the late 2010s). Study-wide context: On average, sorted CD4+ and CD8+ cells yielded 2.5 to 3.5 ug of extracted DNA, with a range of roughly 0.18 to 27.4 ug. CD8+CD57+ expansion was defined as frequency above the mean frequency observed in healthy subjects. General findings and caveats noted by the study authors: Although under 35 CD8+ CDR3 sequences were shared by patients and controls, these sequences appeared highly expressed in patients and within the immunodominant clones of patients. No significant difference in CD8+ Simpson's diversity was found between patients and healthy controls (P=0.060).

Patients chosen for sequencing had shown expansion of CD8+CD57+ cells by flow cytometry. Severe acquired aplastic anemia was diagnosed in all patients according to International Study of Aplastic Anemia and Agranulocytosis and Camitta criteria. Patients had received no therapy at the time of blood sampling. TCR repertoires of sorted CD4+ and CD8+ blood T cells from severe aplastic anemia patients and healthy subjects were deep-sequenced in the study. In the USA, patient enrollment took place under clinicaltrials.gov protocols 00001620, 01623167, 00001397, 00071045, 00081523 and 00961064. Ficoll-Paque density gradient centrifugation was used to isolate peripheral blood mononuclear cells. CD4+ and CD8+ T cells were sorted by FACS or magnetic beads before DNA extraction. TCR beta VDJ combination and CDR3 sequence profiling used genomic DNA as the template. TCR repertoire sequencing was run on an Illumina HiSeq 2000. Under the source paper's analysis protocol: TRBV/TRBJ rearrangement plots, CDR3 size and DJ length profiles, and Simpson's diversity index were used to evaluate the repertoires. The most abundant DNA sequence in the deep sequencing data was taken as the immunodominant clone. CDR3 amino acid sequences were checked for sharing between subjects and were compared against published repertoires and the VDJdb database. TCRdb trimmed public reads at Q25 via fastp, called clones via MiXCR and kept in-frame beta chains. All rows with the same CDR3 protein become a single entry with the most common DNA and genes. What appears here as the V and J calls and clone size reflects TCRdb's work, not the paper's. The sample has about 160,000 distinct CDR3 sequences on record, more than 45% of them singletons. The ten largest clones represent less than 3% of the sample.

In its sample, this clonotype was seen many times. The target of this receptor is not known. No base-level quality is on record; no much larger clone is a single base apart. The germline V gene specifies MRHNA as CDR1 and SNTAGT as CDR2. Between the V and J ends, shortened by 0 bases and 4 bases respectively, the junction contains 12 bases. CDR3 length: 15 amino acids, cysteine to phenylalanine. CDR3 DNA is the only sequence kept; it has 45 bases, read in frame from the first base. The source material was sorted CD4+, CD8+, or CD8+CD57+ T cells (not recorded which) from PBMCs. The chain uses TRBV6-4 and TRBJ1-2; the D gene identity is not certain. This sequence originates from a human donor with aplastic anemia. The DNA sequence is TGTGCCAGCAGTGACTCGAGACGCCCGCCCTATGGCTACACCTTC. Translated, it reads CASSDSRRPPYGYTF.